The 16 T cell receptor beta chains below come from one sample, sequenced in a study of blood T cells in healthy people across ages. A sample-barcoded 5' primer and a J-beta primer mix were used in a second PCR of about 7 to 12 cycles. In TCRdb, the 5' RACE reads were re-called with MiXCR into one record per CDR3 protein. Of 800,000 to 950,000 distinct CDR3 sequences listed, under 40% are singletons. Sequenced: blood. The source is a man younger than 30 in good health.

This chain uses TRBV27 with TRBJ2-1; 7 bases are shared with TRBD1. The germline gives CDR1 MNHEY, CDR2 SMNVEV (reference sequence). V lost 3 bases and J lost 5; bases outside the gene matches: 7. This CDR3 comprises 15 residues. The CDR3 DNA reads as TGTGCCAGCAGTTTTACAGGGGCGTTTAACAATGAGCAGTTCTTC. The encoded protein is CASSFTGAFNNEQFF.

On this clonotype itself: A much larger clone is a single base away; this may be a read error. The CDR3: CASSRTGDTQDF. CDR3 DNA: TGTGCCAGCAGCCGTACGGGAGATACGCAGGATTTT. This chain connects TRBV12-3 or TRBV12-4 to TRBJ2-3; a possible D gene is TRBD2 (6 bases). This CDR3 is 12 amino acids long.

This clonotype was seen a few times. The chain combines TRBV27 with TRBJ2-6, with D unclear. The CDR3 contains 15 residues. The V end was cut by 2 bases, the J end by 4 bases, with 9 bases between. CDR1 is MNHEY and CDR2 is SMNVEV in the germline V gene (reference sequence). The DNA of the CDR3 is TGTGCCAGCAGTTTAGAATACATGGGGGCCAACGTCCTGACTTTC. Translated: CASSLEYMGANVLTF. Using reference TRBV27 and TRBJ2-6 for the parts outside the CDR3, the full variable domain is EAQVTQNPRYLITVTGKKLTVTCSQNMNHEYMSWYRQDPGLGLRQIYYSMNVEVTDKGDVPEGYKVSRKEKRNFPLILESPSPNQTSLYFCASSLEYMGANVLTFGAGSRLTVL.

With regard to this clonotype: A read error may be the cause here, since a much bigger clone is one base away. The rearrangement uses TRBV4-3 and TRBJ2-7; no reliable D call. Trimming left V 2 bases short and J 7 bases short, with 15 bases between. The V gene's germline CDR1 is LGHNA and CDR2 YSLEER. This CDR3 contains 14 residues. This CDR3 reads CASSQSEPGNEQYF. The CDR3 region has the DNA TGCGCCAGCAGCCAATCAGAACCAGGAAATGAGCAGTACTTC.

At least ten counts were recorded for this clonotype. The V and J genes are TRBV20-1 and TRBJ1-2; D is undetermined. Per germline, CDR1 DFQATT and CDR2 SNEGSKA (reference sequence). V gave up 1 base and J gave up 6 bases, with 12 bases separating them. This CDR3 is 13 amino acids long. The CDR3 is CSARAHKPHGYTF. For the CDR3, the DNA is TGCAGTGCTAGAGCCCATAAGCCGCATGGCTACACCTTC.

The rearrangement uses TRBV5-6 and TRBJ1-4; maybe TRBD1 (6 bases). Looked up from germline, CDR1 is SGHDT and CDR2 is YYEEEE. The CDR3 totals 14 residues. The V end was cut by 4 bases, the J end by 6 bases, with 13 bases between. The CDR3 nucleotides read TGTGCCAGCAGCGTGTCCAGGGGAGATGAAAAACTGTTTTTT. The encoded protein is CASSVSRGDEKLFF.

V gene TRBV20-1 combines with J gene TRBJ2-3; the match to TRBD2 covers 9 bases. V lost 0 bases to trimming and J lost 2 bases; unmatched junction nucleotides: 6. From germline, CDR1 is DFQATT and CDR2 SNEGSKA (reference sequence). This CDR3 comprises 16 residues. The CDR3 DNA reads as TGCAGTGCTAGAGATTGGGGCGGGGGGGCCACAGATACGCAGTATTTT. It encodes CSARDWGGGATDTQYF.

The rearrangement uses TRBV5-1 and TRBJ1-1; no reliable D call. The CDR3 totals 13 residues. Germline CDR1 reads SGHRS; CDR2 reads YFSETQ. The V gene lost 0 bases and the J gene lost 7 bases, with 10 bases spanning the gap. The CDR3 protein is CASSLAISDEAFF. In DNA form, the CDR3 reads TGCGCCAGCAGCTTGGCCATAAGTGATGAAGCTTTCTTT.

The chain has TRBV7-2 and TRBJ1-2, with unresolved D. V dropped 4 bases and J dropped 8 bases, with 20 bases sitting between them. Germline-derived CDR1 and CDR2 are SGHTA and FQGNSA. CDR3 length: 15 amino acids. CDR3 amino acids: CASSSEMQAVGGYTF. For the CDR3, the DNA is TGTGCCAGCAGCTCCGAGATGCAGGCGGTGGGGGGCTACACCTTC.

V and J are TRBV5-1 and TRBJ2-5; D is tentatively TRBD1 or TRBD2 (5 bases each). Germline V gives CDR1 SGHRS, CDR2 YFSETQ. The V gene lost 4 bases and the J gene lost 11 bases, with 18 bases spanning the gap. The CDR3 is 13 residues long. The CDR3 sequence is CASSVGTTREQYF. CDR3 in DNA: TGCGCCAGCAGCGTGGGGACCACGAGGGAGCAGTACTTC. The full variable domain, with the rest looked up from reference TRBV5-1 and TRBJ2-5, is KAGVTQTPRYLIKTRGQQVTLSCSPISGHRSVSWYQQTPGQGLQFLFEYFSETQRNKGNFPGRFSGRQFSNSRSEMNVSTLELGDSALYLCASSVGTTREQYFGPGTRLLVL.

The chain employs TRBV4-2 and TRBJ1-5; D is perhaps TRBD1 (6 bases). V was trimmed by 3 bases and J by 6 bases, leaving 21 bases between them. This CDR3 contains 17 residues. CDR1 LGHNA and CDR2 YNFKEQ come from the germline V gene. In DNA, the CDR3 is TGTGCCAGCAGCCAGGTTGATACCGGGACATCTGGTCAGCCCCAGCATTTT. This codes for CASSQVDTGTSGQPQHF.

A word on this clonotype: One junction end does not reproduce the germline sequence, and a read error may be involved. The chain is built from TRBV6-5 and TRBJ2-1, with 7 bases aligning to TRBD2. CDR3 size: 15 residues. CDR1 and CDR2 from the germline V gene are MNHEY and SVGAGI. CDR3: CTSGGEGISYNEQFF. The CDR3, as DNA: TGTACCAGCGGTGGGGAGGGCATTAGCTACAATGAGCAGTTCTTC.

V usage is TRBV5-6 and J usage is TRBJ2-1; no reliable D call. There are 15 residues in the CDR3. The V end lost 4 bases, the J end lost 2 bases, and 13 bases lay between the germline ends. CDR1 and CDR2 from the germline V gene are SGHDT and YYEEEE. The CDR3 nucleotides read TGTGCCAGCAGCCCAGCCGGGCGTCCCTACAATGAGCAGTTCTTC. Protein: CASSPAGRPYNEQFF.

This chain links TRBV4-2 with TRBJ1-5, with D possibly being TRBD1 (5 bases). This CDR3 is 15 amino acids long. The germline V gene encodes CDR1 LGHNA and CDR2 YNFKEQ. The V end was cut by 2 bases, the J end by 0 bases, with 8 bases between. The CDR3 region has the DNA TGTGCCAGCAGCCAACGACAGTATAGCAATCAGCCCCAGCATTTT. It specifies CASSQRQYSNQPQHF.

The chain employs TRBV29-1 and TRBJ1-2; D possibly corresponds to TRBD1 (6 bases). Germline CDR1 and CDR2: SQVTM and ANQGSEA. V was pared by 4 bases and J by 8 bases, with 17 bases between. The CDR3 contains 13 residues. CDR3 region: CSVGGGGAKGYTF. The CDR3 bases are TGCAGCGTTGGAGGAGGGGGGGCTAAGGGCTACACCTTC.

This clonotype was seen only once. The rearrangement joins TRBV4-3 to TRBJ2-5, with 7 bases identical to TRBD1. From germline, CDR1 is LGHNA and CDR2 YSLEER. The junction had 12 bases not matched to a gene; V was cut back by 0 bases and J by 5 bases. The CDR3 spans 17 residues. In DNA, the CDR3 is TGCGCCAGCAGCCAAGAGACAGGGTCTTGGGCTGGGGAGACCCAGTACTTC. Translated: CASSQETGSWAGETQYF.